These T cell receptor beta chains were read from a single sample in a study of T cell changes during pregnancy in multiple sclerosis. Produced via immunoSEQ multiplex PCR; TCRdb's table is partial and in-frame only. Among tens of thousands of clones listed, 92% were seen once. The sample consisted of peripheral blood, taken after pregnancy. These receptors all come from a female donor with multiple sclerosis, enrolled in a pregnancy study. Each CDR3 is given with its conserved first and last residue. A D gene is named only where the DNA matches it firmly. Clone size is stated in some rows and not others, as once, few, many or a class when expanded.

V gene,J gene,D gene,clone size,CDR3 DNA,CDR3 protein
TRBV5-8,TRBJ2-5,TRBD1,-,TGTGCCAGCAGCTTGGGGGACAGGGGGTACCAAGAGACCCAGTACTTC,CASSLGDRGYQETQYF
TRBV7-6,TRBJ2-7,-,-,TGTGCCAGCAGCTTATGGGGGCCACCCTCTCAGCAGTACTTC,CASSLWGPPSQQYF
TRBV10-3,TRBJ2-1,TRBD2,-,TGTGCCATCAGTGATATGGCTAGCGGAGACAATGAGCAGTTCTTC,CAISDMASGDNEQFF
TRBV19,TRBJ2-7,-,-,TGTGCCAGTAGTCTCCTGGGAGCGTACGAGCAGTACTTC,CASSLLGAYEQYF
TRBV7-9,TRBJ1-2,TRBD1,-,TGTGCCAGCAGCACGACAGGGGGCTATGGCTACACCTTC,CASSTTGGYGYTF
TRBV6-6,TRBJ1-3,-,few,TGTGCCAGCAGTTATCAACAGAGCTCTGGAAACACCATATATTTT,CASSYQQSSGNTIYF
TRBV5-8,TRBJ1-4,-,-,TGTGCCAGCAGCTTGGTTCAGACTAATGAAAAACTGTTTTTT,CASSLVQTNEKLFF
TRBV5-4,TRBJ1-2,TRBD1,-,TGTGCCAGCAGTATCCAGGGGGCGGTCTATGGCTACACCTTC,CASSIQGAVYGYTF
TRBV25-1,TRBJ1-2,TRBD1,once,TGTGCCAGCAGTGATCCCGGGACAGGGGGCCGCTATGGCTACACCTTC,CASSDPGTGGRYGYTF
TRBV7-9,TRBJ1-2,-,-,TGTGCCAGCAGCCCGATGGGGGCCTATGGCTACACCTTC,CASSPMGAYGYTF
TRBV7-9,TRBJ2-4,-,-,TGTGCCAGCAGTCCGGACTTGGGCATTCAGTACTTC,CASSPDLGIQYF
TRBV29-1,TRBJ1-4,TRBD1,-,TGCAGCGTTGAAGGGGAACAGGGGGCAGGAGAAAAACTGTTTTTT,CSVEGEQGAGEKLFF
TRBV2,TRBJ1-1,TRBD1,-,TGTGCCAGCAAGGGACAGTTCAACACTGAAGCTTTCTTT,CASKGQFNTEAFF
TRBV18,TRBJ2-3,TRBD1,-,TGTGCCAGCTCACCACCATTGGGACAGGCAGATACGCAGTATTTT,CASSPPLGQADTQYF
TRBV2,TRBJ1-5,TRBD1,-,TGTGCCAGCAGTGAAGGGGGACAGGGGGGTGAGCATTTT,CASSEGGQGGEHF
TRBV5-6,TRBJ1-2,-,-,TGTGCCAGCAGCTTGATGGGCGCAGGGGTGCCGGACTATGGCTACACCTTC,CASSLMGAGVPDYGYTF
TRBV5-1,TRBJ1-1,TRBD1,-,TGCGCCAGCAGCTTCGGACAGGGGACTGAAGCTTTCTTT,CASSFGQGTEAFF
TRBV7-9,TRBJ2-1,-,few,TGTGCCAGCAGCTTTGACTCCCCGGCCTACAATGAGCAGTTCTTC,CASSFDSPAYNEQFF
TRBV7-8,TRBJ1-4,-,-,TGTGCCAGCAGCTTACGAGGAGGAGAAAAACTGTTTTTT,CASSLRGGEKLFF
TRBV5-5,TRBJ1-5,-,-,TGTGCCAGCAGCTTTAACCCAGATAATCAGCCCCAGCATTTT,CASSFNPDNQPQHF
TRBV11-3,TRBJ2-1,-,-,TGTGCCAGCAGCCCGAACCGGCGGGGTGGTGGTGAGCAGTTCTTC,CASSPNRRGGGEQFF
TRBV10-3,TRBJ1-5,TRBD1,-,TGTGCCATCAGAGGACAGGGCAATCAGCCCCAGCATTTT,CAIRGQGNQPQHF
TRBV6-1,TRBJ2-2,TRBD1,-,TGTGCCAGCAGAGAAGGCTCCGGGACAGGGGGGCCGAACACCGGGGAGCTGTTTTTT,CASREGSGTGGPNTGELFF
TRBV5-1,TRBJ2-3,-,-,TGCGCCACCAGGGGTAGCTCGGGAGATACGCAGTATTTT,CATRGSSGDTQYF
TRBV30,TRBJ1-5,-,-,TGTGCCTGGAGCGTAGAGGGTGCACAGCCCCAGCATTTT,CAWSVEGAQPQHF
TRBV7-9,TRBJ2-5,TRBD2,-,TGTGCCAGCAGCTTCCCCCGACTAGCGGTCCAAGAGACCCAGTACTTC,CASSFPRLAVQETQYF
TRBV27,TRBJ1-5,-,-,TGTGCCAGCAGTTTTAGTCCTTATGGCAATCAGCCCCAGCATTTT,CASSFSPYGNQPQHF
TRBV5-4,TRBJ2-1,TRBD2,-,TGTGCCAGCAGCCGATATAGCGGGAGCTCCTACAATGAGCAGTTCTTC,CASSRYSGSSYNEQFF
TRBV6-5,TRBJ1-2,TRBD1,-,TGTGCCAGCAGCCAAGGGGACAGCTATGGCTACACCTTC,CASSQGDSYGYTF
TRBV12-5,TRBJ2-2,-,-,TGTGCTAGTCTTGCGGTCGGGGAGCTGTTTTTT,CASLAVGELFF
TRBV19,TRBJ1-5,-,-,TGTGCCAGTAGTATAGACACTATCAATCAGCCCCAGCATTTT,CASSIDTINQPQHF
TRBV4-3,TRBJ1-2,-,-,TGCGCCAGCAGCCAAGATCCTGGAGGGAATGACGGCTACACCTTC,CASSQDPGGNDGYTF
TRBV7-9,TRBJ2-4,-,few,TGTGCCAGCTCCTCGGGCGCGGGCCTCGCCAAAAACATTCAGTACTTC,CASSSGAGLAKNIQYF
TRBV6-6,TRBJ1-5,-,-,TGTGCCAGCAAAGAGGGTAGCAATCAGCCCCAGCATTTT,CASKEGSNQPQHF
TRBV11-2,TRBJ1-2,TRBD1,-,TGTGCCAGCAGCCCTATTCGGGGGACAGGGGACGGCTACACCTTC,CASSPIRGTGDGYTF
TRBV30,TRBJ1-1,-,-,TGTGCCTGGAGTAATATAGGGGCAGGGTGGTCGCGGGAAGCTTTCTTT,CAWSNIGAGWSREAFF
TRBV6-1,TRBJ1-2,-,-,TGTGCCAGCAGTGATGCTCGGGGAGGGGCAGGGGCAAACTATGGCTACACCTTC,CASSDARGGAGANYGYTF
TRBV27,TRBJ1-2,-,-,TGTGCCAGCAGTCCGGCGGGCCTCTATGGCTACACCTTC,CASSPAGLYGYTF
TRBV7-6,TRBJ2-3,TRBD2,-,TGTGCCAGCAGCCCTCCTCGGGGGGAAGATACGCAGTATTTT,CASSPPRGEDTQYF
TRBV2,TRBJ2-3,TRBD2,-,TGTGCCAGCTTTGGCGGGAGGGGTCGAGATACGCAGTATTTT,CASFGGRGRDTQYF
TRBV9,TRBJ2-3,TRBD2,-,TGTGCCAGCAGCCTTGGGACTAGCGGGAGCCTCAGCACAGATACGCAGTATTTT,CASSLGTSGSLSTDTQYF
TRBV10-3,TRBJ2-2,TRBD2,once,TGTGCCATCAGTACGGGGGGGACAAACACCGGGGAGCTGTTTTTT,CAISTGGTNTGELFF
TRBV7-2,TRBJ1-2,-,-,TGTGCCAGCAGCTTAGGTGTATATGGCTACACCTTC,CASSLGVYGYTF
TRBV7-9,TRBJ1-3,TRBD1,-,TGTGCCAGCAGCTTGAGGCAGGGGGTAAACACCATATATTTT,CASSLRQGVNTIYF
TRBV30,TRBJ2-7,TRBD2,-,TGTGCCTGGAGTGAGGCAGCGGGAGACCCCTACGAGCAGTACTTC,CAWSEAAGDPYEQYF
TRBV28,TRBJ1-5,-,-,TGTGCCAGTATACAGGGTAATCAGCCCCAGCATTTT,CASIQGNQPQHF
TRBV5-1,TRBJ2-3,TRBD1,-,TGCGCCAGCAGCGCCGGGACAGGGGTCACAGATACGCAGTATTTT,CASSAGTGVTDTQYF
TRBV6-1,TRBJ1-2,-,-,TGTGCCAGCAGTGGACAGGTGTTTAACTATGGCTACACCTTC,CASSGQVFNYGYTF
TRBV18,TRBJ2-7,TRBD2,once,TGTGCCAGCACCTTTACTAGCGGGAGGAACGAGCAGTACTTC,CASTFTSGRNEQYF
TRBV2,TRBJ2-3,TRBD2,once,TGTGCCAGCAGTGTACGACTAGCGGGGGTGCGGGATACGCAGTATTTT,CASSVRLAGVRDTQYF
TRBV27,TRBJ2-2,TRBD2,-,TGTGCCAGCAGACAAGGACTAGCGGGTAACACCGGGGAGCTGTTTTTT,CASRQGLAGNTGELFF
TRBV30,TRBJ2-1,-,-,TGTGCCTGGAGAGAGGAGGGCTACCAGCAGTTCTTC,CAWREEGYQQFF
TRBV7-2,TRBJ1-2,-,-,TGTGCCAGCAGCTTAGGAACAGCCTATGGCTACACCTTC,CASSLGTAYGYTF
TRBV7-2,TRBJ2-3,TRBD2,few,TGTGCCAGCAGCTTAACTAGCGGGGGGTCCGTCACAGATACGCAGTATTTT,CASSLTSGGSVTDTQYF